Detailed here is one TCR beta chain. Its target is unknown. This sample was included in a study of OX40 agonist ivuxolimab in advanced cancers. Study summary: Patients assigned to dose escalation were diagnosed with hepatocellular carcinoma, melanoma, renal cell or head and neck cancer.

The repertoire was sequenced with immunoSEQ multiplex PCR; TCRdb's copy has only in-frame clones and lacks some. Counted here are around 50,000 clones, just under 85% occurring once; the ten biggest clones make up 1.2%. Broader study findings: Determination of antigen specificity was not performed for the expanded peripheral T cells. Partial responders treated at 0.1-3.0 mg/kg exhibited clonal expansion among the lowest measured. Both CD4+ and CD8+ T cell populations in blood had undergone clonal expansion by week 6 at 0.1 to 3.0 mg/kg.

Trimming removed 3 bases from V and 5 bases from J, with 7 bases in between. Germline CDR1 is SGHTA and CDR2 is FQGNSA. CDR3 length equals 13 residues. The origin of this receptor is an adult with an advanced solid tumor such as melanoma, head and neck, liver or kidney cancer. This specimen was CD4+ or CD8+ T cells sorted from blood, taken in a trial of the OX40 agonist ivuxolimab. This chain joins TRBV7-2 and TRBJ2-2, with D possibly matching TRBD1 (5 bases). This CDR3 is CASSFRVTGELFF. The CDR3 DNA reads TGTGCCAGCAGCTTCAGGGTTACCGGGGAGCTGTTTTTT.